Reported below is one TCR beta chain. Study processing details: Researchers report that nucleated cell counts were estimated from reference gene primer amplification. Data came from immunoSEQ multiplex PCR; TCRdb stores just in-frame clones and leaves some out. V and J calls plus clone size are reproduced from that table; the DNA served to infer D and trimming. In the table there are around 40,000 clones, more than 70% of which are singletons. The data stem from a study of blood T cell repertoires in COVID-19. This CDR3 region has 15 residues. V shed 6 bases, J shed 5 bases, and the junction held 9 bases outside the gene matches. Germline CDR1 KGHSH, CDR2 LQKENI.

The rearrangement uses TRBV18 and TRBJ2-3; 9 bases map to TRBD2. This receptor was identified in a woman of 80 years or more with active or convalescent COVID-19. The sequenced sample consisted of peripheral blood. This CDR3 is CASSTLAGEGDTQYF. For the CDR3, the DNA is TGTGCCAGCTCGACGTTAGCGGGAGAGGGAGATACGCAGTATTTT.